Shown below are 23 T cell receptor beta chains from a single sample sequenced in a study of response to subunit inactivated influenza vaccine. TCRdb used MiXCR to reprocess the RT-PCR reads, holding one entry per CDR3 protein. The data show about 540,000 distinct CDR3 sequences, with under 25% seen just once and approximately 3% held by the top ten. Separately, the same data were catalogued under a study of T cells expressing NK-cell markers. That source adds: Synthesis of TCR beta cDNA relied on 5'RACE template switching carrying UMIs.

Sequenced material: CD4+ T cells sorted from PBMCs, taken roughly 12 days after vaccination. These receptor sequences come from a man aged 45-65 years who received an inactivated influenza vaccine.

This clonotype was detected a few times. The rearrangement links TRBV12-3 or TRBV12-4 to TRBJ2-5; D ambiguous. The CDR3 contains 12 residues. Trimming left V 4 bases short and J 5 bases short, with 8 bases between. CDR3 loop: CASSWGMETQYF. The CDR3 region has the DNA TGTGCCAGCAGTTGGGGAATGGAGACCCAGTACTTC.

V usage is TRBV6-2 or TRBV6-3 and J usage is TRBJ1-6; possibly TRBD1 for D (6 bases). The CDR3 runs 13 residues. Germline V gives CDR1 MNHEY, CDR2 SVGEGT. V lost 9 bases, J lost 9 bases, and 15 bases lay in between. The CDR3 protein is CASRDTSGSPLHF. For the CDR3, the DNA is TGTGCCAGTAGGGACACCTCGGGTTCACCCCTCCACTTT.

This clonotype has more than one count but fewer than ten. The V gene is TRBV6-2 or TRBV6-3, the J gene TRBJ2-1; TRBD2 matches 11 bases. V lost 6 bases and J lost 4; bases outside the gene matches: 8. The CDR3 is 16 amino acids. Germline CDR1 is MNHEY and CDR2 is SVGEGT. CDR3 DNA sequence: TGTGCCAGCAGCGACTGGGGACTAGCGGCATACAATGAGCAGTTCTTC. Residues: CASSDWGLAAYNEQFF.

This chain uses TRBV20-1 with TRBJ2-3; tentatively, D is TRBD1 (6 bases). This CDR3 comprises 13 residues. The germline V and J ends were trimmed by 3 bases and 3 bases, with 10 bases remaining between them. The germline gives CDR1 DFQATT, CDR2 SNEGSKA (reference sequence). Here the CDR3 reads CSASETGTDTQYF. CDR3 nucleotides: TGCAGTGCTAGCGAAACAGGGACAGATACGCAGTATTTT.

This clonotype has only a few counts. CDR3 residues: CASGVPETQYF. CDR3 in DNA: TGTGCCAGCGGGGTGCCGGAGACCCAGTACTTC. V gene TRBV28 combines with J gene TRBJ2-5; D unresolved. The germline CDR1 and CDR2 sequences are MDHEN and SYDVKM. V shed 8 bases and J shed 5 bases, with 9 bases lying between them. The CDR3 is 11 residues long.

J is TRBJ1-1 and V is TRBV7-2; unclear D gene. CDR3 length equals 15 residues. The germline CDR1 and CDR2 sequences are SGHTA and FQGNSA. V lost 4 bases and J 0 bases, leaving 12 bases between the germline ends. CDR3 DNA: TGTGCCAGCAGCTCGGTGGTCTCCATGAACACTGAAGCTTTCTTT. Translated: CASSSVVSMNTEAFF.

The chain has TRBV12-3 or TRBV12-4 and TRBJ2-1; 13 bases fit TRBD2. The CDR3 covers 16 residues. V trimming: 3 bases; J trimming: 7 bases; junction bases outside the gene matches: 6. The CDR3: CASSFSGTSGTNEQFF. CDR3 nucleotide sequence: TGTGCCAGCAGTTTTTCCGGGACTAGCGGGACGAATGAGCAGTTCTTC.

This clonotype occurred a few times. The chain combines TRBV20-1 with TRBJ2-1; 7 nucleotides align to TRBD2. This CDR3 spans 15 amino acids. Germline-derived CDR1 and CDR2 are DFQATT and SNEGSKA (reference sequence). Trimming took 0 bases from V and 6 from J; bases not matched to a gene: 8. DNA of the CDR3: TGCAGTGCTAGAGATCTGCCAGGGACTATCAATGAGCAGTTCTTC. Residues: CSARDLPGTINEQFF.

V and J are TRBV5-1 and TRBJ2-3; D not certain. This CDR3 has 15 residues. Per the germline V gene, CDR1 is SGHRS and CDR2 is YFSETQ. The ends were cut back, 0 bases at V and 5 bases at J, with 13 bases in the middle. The CDR3 DNA follows: TGCGCCAGCAGCTTGGAGGCGAGGTCCGTAGATACGCAGTATTTT. It specifies CASSLEARSVDTQYF.

The chain employs TRBV10-3 and TRBJ2-1, with 8 bases aligning to TRBD2. This CDR3 contains 15 residues. The trim removed 10 bases at V and 2 bases at J, leaving 10 bases unmatched. The germline gives CDR1 ENHRY, CDR2 SYGVKD. The CDR3, as DNA: TGTGCCACCGCCGAGCGGGAGACTACCTACAATGAGCAGTTCTTC. The encoded protein is CATAERETTYNEQFF.

In this sample, this clonotype turned up a few times. The rearrangement joins TRBV4-1 to TRBJ2-7; D not certain. V shed 2 bases and J shed 4 bases, with 12 bases lying between them. The germline V gene has CDR1 MGHRA and CDR2 YSYEKL. The CDR3 extends over 14 amino acids. The chain's CDR3 is CASSQSPQLYEQYF. In DNA form, the CDR3 reads TGCGCCAGCAGCCAATCGCCACAGCTGTACGAGCAGTACTTC.

The gene calls are TRBV9 and TRBJ2-5, with 8 positions matching TRBD1. The germline V gene has CDR1 SGDLS and CDR2 YYNGEE. The CDR3 is 16 amino acids. V shed 2 bases and J 4 bases; nucleotides not matched to a gene: 10. The CDR3 DNA is TGTGCCAGCAGCGTCGTTTCCACAGGGACAGGAGAGACCCAGTACTTC. It encodes CASSVVSTGTGETQYF.

The chain recombines TRBV5-1 with TRBJ2-3; D possibly uses TRBD1 or TRBD2 (5 bases each). The CDR3 extends over 15 amino acids. The V and J ends lost 0 bases and 3 bases respectively, with 11 bases between them. From germline, CDR1 is SGHRS and CDR2 YFSETQ. CDR3 sequence: CASSLAGWGTDTQYF. CDR3 coding DNA: TGCGCCAGCAGCTTGGCCGGCTGGGGGACAGATACGCAGTATTTT.

This sequence joins TRBV20-1 and TRBJ2-5; tentatively, D is TRBD1 (5 bases). Trimming pared 0 bases from V and 12 bases from J, leaving 17 bases between. There are 13 residues in the CDR3. The germline V gene has CDR1 DFQATT and CDR2 SNEGSKA (reference sequence). The CDR3 loop reads CSARDPLQGGEYF. The DNA for the CDR3 is TGCAGTGCTAGAGATCCCCTCCAGGGTGGAGAGTACTTC.

The V and J genes are TRBV28 and TRBJ1-4; weak D call: TRBD1 (5 bases). V dropped 3 bases and J dropped 10 bases, with 18 bases sitting between them. CDR1 and CDR2 (germline): MDHEN, SYDVKM. This CDR3 is 15 amino acids long. CDR3 in amino acids: CASSFNQRAGGKLFF. As DNA, the CDR3 is TGTGCCAGCAGTTTCAACCAGCGGGCTGGGGGAAAACTGTTTTTT.

V is TRBV5-5 and J is TRBJ1-1, with unresolved D. The CDR3 extends over 14 amino acids. V gave up 1 base and J gave up 0 bases, with 7 bases separating them. Looked up from germline, CDR1 is SGHKS and CDR2 is YYEKEE (reference sequence). The CDR3: CASSLKQMNTEAFF. The DNA for the CDR3 is TGTGCCAGCAGCTTGAAACAGATGAACACTGAAGCTTTCTTT.

This clonotype was observed a few times. The chain recombines TRBV20-1 with TRBJ1-2; D may be TRBD1 (5 bases). The germline V gene encodes CDR1 DFQATT and CDR2 SNEGSKA (reference sequence). The CDR3 has 12 amino acids. V lost 6 bases to trimming and J lost 2 bases, with 10 bases between them. The CDR3 bases are TGCAGTGCCGGGGACGGCAACTATGGCTACACCTTC. It specifies CSAGDGNYGYTF.

This clonotype was counted only a few times. The chain couples TRBV20-1 to TRBJ1-5; possibly TRBD1 for D (5 bases). This CDR3 is 14 amino acids long. Trimming pared 0 bases from V and 4 bases from J, leaving 10 bases between. Germline V gene lookup returns CDR1 DFQATT and CDR2 SNEGSKA (reference sequence). CDR3 sequence: CSARDPGRNQPQHF. In nucleotides, the CDR3 is TGCAGTGCTAGAGATCCAGGGCGGAATCAGCCCCAGCATTTT.

This clonotype has a handful of counts. This sequence joins TRBV6-1 and TRBJ1-1; TRBD1 agrees at 11 bases. Germline assignment: CDR1 MNHNS and CDR2 SASEGT. This CDR3 spans 15 amino acids. Trimming removed 2 bases from V and 12 bases from J; junction bases left unmatched: 11. The CDR3: CASSEQGTGGTVPFF. In DNA form, the CDR3 reads TGTGCCAGCAGTGAACAAGGGACAGGGGGTACGGTTCCTTTCTTT.

V and J are TRBV9 and TRBJ1-2; D remains ambiguous. The germline V and J ends were trimmed by 0 bases and 6 bases, with 9 bases remaining between them. Germline CDR1 SGDLS, CDR2 YYNGEE. The CDR3 has 13 amino acids. The CDR3, as DNA: TGTGCCAGCAGCGTAGAGGTGGGGAATGGCTACACCTTC. Residues: CASSVEVGNGYTF.

This chain uses TRBV29-1 with TRBJ1-2; 9 bases align to TRBD1. Germline V lookup: CDR1 SQVTM, CDR2 ANQGSEA. The CDR3 runs 14 residues. V shed 6 bases and J 7 bases; nucleotides not matched to a gene: 12. CDR3 nucleotides: TGCAGCGTGGCGGGACAGGGAGGAGGCGGTGGCTACACCTTC. It translates to CSVAGQGGGGGYTF.

This chain connects TRBV3-1 to TRBJ2-1, with 7 positions matching TRBD1. Germline CDR1 reads LGHDT; CDR2 reads YNNKEL (reference sequence). This CDR3 spans 21 amino acids. V shed 0 bases and J 0 bases; nucleotides not matched to a gene: 17. In DNA, the CDR3 is TGTGCCAGCAGCCAAGATCTCCGCAGGGGGTTCAACCCCGTCTCCTACAATGAGCAGTTCTTC. Translating gives CASSQDLRRGFNPVSYNEQFF.

The chain couples TRBV5-1 to TRBJ2-2; 7 bases are a match to TRBD2. The CDR3 has 15 amino acids. The junction had 6 bases not matched to a gene; V was cut back by 5 bases and J by 2 bases. The germline V gene encodes CDR1 SGHRS and CDR2 YFSETQ. CDR3 amino acids: CASRPPGLNTGELFF. CDR3 DNA: TGCGCCAGCAGACCACCGGGACTAAACACCGGGGAGCTGTTTTTT.